This is a list of T cell receptor beta chains from one sample in a study of CD8+CD57+ T cells in acquired aplastic anemia. TCRdb reanalysed the reads using MiXCR and keeps one entry per CDR3 protein. The data show 100,000 to 150,000 distinct CDR3 sequences, around 48% seen once. The sequenced material came from sorted CD4+, CD8+, or CD8+CD57+ T cells (not recorded which) from PBMCs. The receptors come from a human donor in good health, serving as a control. Each CDR3 is given with its conserved first and last residue. D genes are given only for firm matches. The size field is filled for only some rows; it gives once, few, many or a size class.

D,size,J,V,DNA,CDR3
TRBD2,few,TRBJ2-3,TRBV30,TGTGCCTGGAGGACTAGCGGGTATAGCACAGATACGCAGTATTTT,CAWRTSGYSTDTQYF
NA,many,TRBJ2-7,TRBV3-1,TGTGCCAGCAGCCAATTTGGTAGCGGCTACGAGCAGTACTTC,CASSQFGSGYEQYF
NA,NA,TRBJ1-2,TRBV15,TGTGCCACCAGCAGAGATGGGGCGCTAGGCTATGGCTACACCTTC,CATSRDGALGYGYTF
NA,many,TRBJ1-3,TRBV6-2/TRBV6-3,TGTGCCAGCAGTTACTCGACAGGCGGCACCATATATTTT,CASSYSTGGTIYF
NA,once,TRBJ1-2,TRBV20-1,TGCAGTGCTAGGGGGGAGGGGAGCTACACCTTC,CSARGEGSYTF
TRBD2,few,TRBJ2-5,TRBV20-1,TGCAGTGCTAGTGGGACTAGCGGGGGGTCAGGGGTGGAGACCCAGTACTTC,CSASGTSGGSGVETQYF
NA,NA,TRBJ2-1,TRBV9,TGTGCCAGCAGCGTTGGGGCCACCTCCTACAATGAGCAGTTCTTC,CASSVGATSYNEQFF
NA,many,TRBJ2-7,TRBV12-3/TRBV12-4,TGTGCCAGCAGTTTTTTCGACGAGCAGTACTTC,CASSFFDEQYF
NA,few,TRBJ1-6,TRBV19,TGTGCCAGTAGACCTCCAGGCAGGGTGAGTTCACCCCTCCACTTT,CASRPPGRVSSPLHF
NA,NA,TRBJ2-7,TRBV15,TGTGCCACCAGCCGAGTCCCTGGGGGCGAGCAGTACTTC,CATSRVPGGEQYF
NA,many,TRBJ1-1,TRBV11-3,TGTGCCAGCAGCTTAATCAGAAACACTGAAGCTTTCTTT,CASSLIRNTEAFF
NA,many,TRBJ2-1,TRBV7-7,TGTGCCAGCAGCTACGGAGGACCGGGAACCAGACAGTTCTTC,CASSYGGPGTRQFF
NA,NA,TRBJ1-1,TRBV29-1,TGCAGCGTTGTTGACAGTGGCACTGAAGCTTTCTTT,CSVVDSGTEAFF
TRBD1,NA,TRBJ1-3,TRBV29-1,TGCAGCGTTGAGGACAGGACAATCTCTGGAAACACCATATATTTT,CSVEDRTISGNTIYF
NA,many,TRBJ1-4,TRBV20-1,TGCAGTGCTTGGTCTGCAGGGGCAGATGAAAAACTGTTTTTT,CSAWSAGADEKLFF
NA,NA,TRBJ2-7,TRBV12-3/TRBV12-4,TGTGCCAGCAGGGCTGTCACCTACGAGCAGTACTTC,CASRAVTYEQYF
TRBD2,NA,TRBJ2-1,TRBV19,TGTGCCAGTAGTATAGGGGGGGGGTTGTACAATGAGCAGTTCTTC,CASSIGGGLYNEQFF
NA,many,TRBJ2-5,TRBV5-4,TGTGCCAGCAGCTTGGATGGGGGTAGGAAGACCCAGTACTTC,CASSLDGGRKTQYF
TRBD2,NA,TRBJ2-3,TRBV15,TGTGCCACCAGCTCGGGGGGGGTGGATACGCAGTATTTT,CATSSGGVDTQYF
NA,many,TRBJ1-6,TRBV20-1,TGCAGTGCTAGAGATAGAGGTCACCCGAGCTCCTATAATTCACCCCTCCACTTT,CSARDRGHPSSYNSPLHF
NA,NA,TRBJ2-7,TRBV11-2,TGTCCCAGTAGCTTAGGAAGGTGGACCTACGAGCAGTACTTC,CPSSLGRWTYEQYF
NA,many,TRBJ1-2,TRBV19,TGTGCCAGTAGTACCAGTAGGACAGTCCGTTCTCGGGTGGGCTACACCTTC,CASSTSRTVRSRVGYTF
TRBD1,many,TRBJ1-2,TRBV18,TGTGCCAGCTCACAATCCGGGACAGGGAATGGCTACACCTTC,CASSQSGTGNGYTF
NA,few,TRBJ1-1,TRBV10-3,TGTGCCATCAGTGAGGGGAACACTGAAGCTTTCTTT,CAISEGNTEAFF
NA,few,TRBJ2-7,TRBV2,TGTGCCAGCAGTGTAATGGGCAGGGGTACCGCCGGGGAGCAGTACTTC,CASSVMGRGTAGEQYF
NA,NA,TRBJ1-2,TRBV20-1,TGCAGTGCGCAGCCGATGGGGCGGCCGGCCGGTGGGACGTATGGCTACACCTTC,CSAQPMGRPAGGTYGYTF
TRBD2,many,TRBJ2-5,TRBV7-6,TGTGCCAGCAGCTTATTACCTCGGGGCGGGGGGGGAGAGACCCAGTACTTC,CASSLLPRGGGGETQYF
NA,many,TRBJ1-6,TRBV19,TGTGCCAGTAGTATATCGGATGGGACTCCGGGGAGCTCCTATAATTCACCCCTCCACTTT,CASSISDGTPGSSYNSPLHF
NA,many,TRBJ1-5,TRBV20-1,TGCAGTGCTATCAACTCAACAGGGCTCAATCAGCCCCAGCATTTT,CSAINSTGLNQPQHF
NA,many,TRBJ2-5,TRBV3-1,TGTGCCAGCAGCCGCTCCTTGGGGGCTGGCCAAGAGACCCAGTACTTC,CASSRSLGAGQETQYF
TRBD1,NA,TRBJ2-5,TRBV24-1,TGTGCCACCAGTGATTGGGGACAGGGGGAGACCCAGTACTTC,CATSDWGQGETQYF
TRBD1,many,TRBJ1-3,TRBV15,TGTGCCACCAGCAGAGACCAGGGGGCTGGAGGAAACACCATATATTTT,CATSRDQGAGGNTIYF
TRBD2,many,TRBJ2-5,TRBV20-1,TGCAGTGCTCCGATCCCTAGCGGGGGAAACCAAGAGACCCAGTACTTC,CSAPIPSGGNQETQYF
TRBD1,NA,TRBJ1-2,TRBV6-5,TGTGCCAGCAGTTTCTCCGGGACAGGGCCAGCTAACTATGGCTACACCTTC,CASSFSGTGPANYGYTF
NA,NA,TRBJ1-3,TRBV19,TGTGCCAGTAGTGGGGGTTATGGGTCCGGAAACACCATATATTTT,CASSGGYGSGNTIYF
NA,NA,TRBJ2-3,TRBV7-2,TGTGCCAGCAGCCCGTTGAGGAATACGCAGTATTTT,CASSPLRNTQYF
NA,many,TRBJ2-5,TRBV20-1,TGCAGTGCTGTACAGGGTTTGGAGACCCAGTACTTC,CSAVQGLETQYF
TRBD2,many,TRBJ2-7,TRBV6-5,TGTGCCAGCAGTTACCTAACCGCCGGGGGGGGGGCCTACGAGCAGTACTTC,CASSYLTAGGGAYEQYF
NA,many,TRBJ2-1,TRBV6-1,TGTGCCAGCACCCCAATGTGGGGTTACAATGAGCAGTTCTTC,CASTPMWGYNEQFF
TRBD2,many,TRBJ2-5,TRBV7-2,TGTGCCAGCAGCTCGCAGCGGGGGGGCCGGAAGACCCAGTACTTC,CASSSQRGGRKTQYF
NA,once,TRBJ2-5,TRBV10-3,TGTGCCATCAGTGACCCCCAAGAGACCCAGTACTTC,CAISDPQETQYF
TRBD2,NA,TRBJ2-3,TRBV30,TGTGCCTGGAGTCCCACTAGCGAAGTTGCAGATACGCAGTATTTT,CAWSPTSEVADTQYF
NA,many,TRBJ2-1,TRBV7-9,TGTGCCAGCAGCTTAGCCGAGCGGTTAAGCTCCTACAATGAGCAGTTCTTC,CASSLAERLSSYNEQFF
TRBD1,NA,TRBJ1-2,TRBV19,TGTGCCAGTGTGACCCAGGGGGATGGCTACACCTTC,CASVTQGDGYTF
NA,many,TRBJ2-3,TRBV2,TGTGCCAGCAGTGAGGAAAGGAGGGCAGATACGCAGTATTTT,CASSEERRADTQYF
TRBD2,NA,TRBJ2-1,TRBV24-1,TGTGCCACCAGTGCCGTCCTAGCGGGGGGCGGGAATGAGCAGTTCTTC,CATSAVLAGGGNEQFF
TRBD1,NA,TRBJ1-3,TRBV6-1,TGTGCCAGCAGTCCCGGGACAGGGGCTGGAAACACCATATATTTT,CASSPGTGAGNTIYF
NA,NA,TRBJ2-1,TRBV18,TGTGCCAGCTCACCGAGGACTTCCAATGAGCAGTTCTTC,CASSPRTSNEQFF
NA,NA,TRBJ2-3,TRBV11-3,TGTGCCAGCAGCTCGGATGGAGATACGCAGTATTTT,CASSSDGDTQYF
TRBD2,NA,TRBJ2-7,TRBV2,TGTGCCAGCAGAGGGACTAGCGGGGGGTACGAGCAGTACTTC,CASRGTSGGYEQYF
NA,many,TRBJ1-1,TRBV6-5,TGTGCCAGCAGTTACGGTGGGTACACTGAAGCTTTCTTT,CASSYGGYTEAFF
TRBD1,NA,TRBJ2-1,TRBV29-1,TGCAGCGTTTACCGGGACAGGGCCTACAATGAGCAGTTCTTC,CSVYRDRAYNEQFF
NA,many,TRBJ2-5,TRBV18,TGTGCCAGCTCATCGGCCTTCCAAGAGACCCAGTACTTC,CASSSAFQETQYF